Sequencing of this T cell receptor beta chain was carried out in a study of molecular identifiers for immune sequencing clone quantification. The CDR3 totals 16 residues. The germline gives CDR1 SGHDT, CDR2 YYEEEE. The V and J ends lost 4 bases and 6 bases, in that order; junction bases with no gene match: 9. TCRdb independently ran MiXCR on the PCR reads; one entry per CDR3 protein. The sample shows under 800,000 distinct CDR3 sequences, 25% of them seen only once. This clonotype was obtained from a human donor in good health. Some libraries in this study had Jurkat cell RNA spiked in. The specimen was naive CD8+ T cells from blood, with Jurkat cell RNA spiked in. The subset: FACS-sorted CD8+CD4-CCR7+CD45RA+ naive T cells. The chain uses TRBV5-6 and TRBJ2-5; TRBD2 agrees at 13 bases. CDR3: CASSQTWTSGSQTQYF. As DNA, the CDR3 is TGTGCCAGCAGCCAAACCTGGACTAGCGGGAGTCAGACCCAGTACTTC.